This entry lists 24 T cell receptor beta chains sequenced from one sample in a study of T cells in women clearing cervical HPV infection. Clones were read by immunoSEQ multiplex PCR, and TCRdb kept only the in-frame ones, dropping some. Its table lists roughly 28,000 clones. The sequenced sample consisted of blood buffy coat. The receptors derive from a woman aged 18 to 75 with a cervical HPV16 infection that either progressed to CIN3+ or cleared (not recorded which).

As for this clone: The read terminates 3 residues ahead of where the CDR3 ends, so the germline J gene completes it. The chain uses TRBV2 and TRBJ2-7; D is undetermined. This CDR3 is 11 amino acids long. From germline, CDR1 is SNHLY and CDR2 FYNNEI. V was cut by 6 bases and J by 6 bases, with 9 bases left in between. Partial CDR3 DNA: TGTGCCAGCAGCGTAGCCCCCGAG. Protein product: CASSVAPE. From start to end, the CDR3 is CASSVAPEQYF.

Notes on this clone: The CDR3 extends 3 residues past the end of the read, so its final part is completed from the germline J gene. The chain couples TRBV20-1 to TRBJ2-7; 8 bases are a match to TRBD2. V gave up 6 bases and J gave up 4 bases; unmatched junction bases: 14. In germline, CDR1 is DFQATT, CDR2 SNEGSKA (reference sequence). This CDR3 comprises 15 residues. The CDR3 sequence is CSANTLAGSQYEQYF. The CDR3 DNA, read in part, is TGCAGTGCCAATACTTTAGCGGGGAGTCAGTACGAG.

About this clone itself: The sequence runs out 3 residues before the end of the CDR3; the remainder is reconstructed from the germline J gene. This chain uses TRBV2 with TRBJ2-7; TRBD2 matches 8 bases. The trim removed 3 bases at V and 6 bases at J, leaving 10 bases unmatched. The CDR3 is 15 residues long. The germline V gene encodes CDR1 SNHLY and CDR2 FYNNEI. The CDR3 is CASSDRGGLRGEQYF. CDR3 DNA, as far as it was read: TGTGCCAGCAGTGATCGGGGGGGGCTCCGAGGCGAG.

Concerning this clone: The read is 3 residues too short to cover the CDR3 end, so that end is filled in from the germline J gene. The rearrangement links TRBV11-2 to TRBJ1-2; D might be TRBD1 (6 bases). The V gene lost 4 bases and the J gene lost 5 bases, with 8 bases spanning the gap. Germline loops: CDR1 SGHAT, CDR2 FQNNGV. The CDR3 totals 12 residues. CDR3 bases read: TGTGCCAGCAGCTCTACAGGGTATGGC. It specifies CASSSTGYG. The full CDR3 protein reads CASSSTGYGYTF. Looking up the rest from reference TRBV11-2 and TRBJ1-2 gives the full variable domain: EAGVAQSPRYKIIEKRQSVAFWCNPISGHATLYWYQQILGQGPKLLIQFQNNGVVDDSQLPKDRFSAERLKGVDSTLKIQPAKLEDSAVYLCASSSTGYGYTFGSGTRLTVV.

Comments on this clone: The read stops 3 residues short of the end of the CDR3; the missing end is completed from the germline J gene. The V call is TRBV7-9, the J call TRBJ2-1, with 9 positions matching TRBD2. This CDR3 contains 15 residues. V trimming: 5 bases; J trimming: 0 bases; junction bases outside the gene matches: 2. Germline V gives CDR1 SEHNR, CDR2 FQNEAQ (reference sequence). The DNA read from the CDR3 is TGTGCCAGCAGCAATAGCGGGAGCTCCTACAATGAG. This encodes CASSNSGSSYNE. The entire CDR3 protein is CASSNSGSSYNEQFF. The variable domain in full, completed from reference TRBV7-9 and TRBJ2-1, reads DTGVSQNPRHKITKRGQNVTFRCDPISEHNRLYWYRQTLGQGPEFLTYFQNEAQLEKSRLLSDRFSAERPKGSFSTLEIQRTEQGDSAMYLCASSNSGSSYNEQFFGPGTRLTVL.

Worth noting for this clone: The read terminates 3 residues before the CDR3 end, so the remaining end is supplied by the germline J gene. The V and J genes are TRBV11-2 and TRBJ2-3; a weak D match, TRBD2 (5 bases). The CDR3 runs 14 residues. V was cut by 5 bases and J by 0 bases, with 9 bases left in between. Germline loops: CDR1 SGHAT, CDR2 FQNNGV. CDR3 bases read: TGTGCCAGCAGCGGCGGGCCAAGCACAGATACG. This gives the protein CASSGGPSTDT. The CDR3 in full is CASSGGPSTDTQYF.

With regard to this clone: The CDR3 is cut off 3 residues early in the read; its end comes from the germline J gene. The V gene is TRBV18, the J gene TRBJ2-5; perhaps TRBD1 as D (8 bases). Germline V gene data show CDR1 as KGHSH and CDR2 as LQKENI. Trimming removed 6 bases at V and 4 bases at J, with 15 bases between. The CDR3 consists of 14 residues. CDR3 DNA (partial): TGTGCCAGCTCCAACAGGGGGGGTGGAGAGACC. Translated, it gives CASSNRGGGET. The entire CDR3 reads CASSNRGGGETQYF.

For this clone: The CDR3 is cut off 3 residues early in the read; its end comes from the germline J gene. The rearrangement uses TRBV5-8 and TRBJ2-7; unclear D gene. Between the trimmed V and J ends, which lost 1 base and 6 bases, there was a span of 5 bases. The germline V gene encodes CDR1 SGHTS and CDR2 YDEGEE. The CDR3 runs to 11 residues. CDR3 DNA (partial): TGTGCCAGCAGCTTGAGGTCCGAG. Translated: CASSLRSE. The entire CDR3 is CASSLRSEQYF.

To note about this clone: Read coverage stops 3 residues before the CDR3 terminus; the germline J gene supplies the remainder. The chain couples TRBV5-1 to TRBJ2-1; D gene unclear. The CDR3 sequence is 14 residues long. V gave up 0 bases and J gave up 6 bases, with 10 bases separating them. Per the germline V gene, CDR1 is SGHRS and CDR2 is YFSETQ. CDR3 DNA (partial): TGCGCCAGCAGCTTGGGATTCATTAGCAATGAG. Its translation is CASSLGFISNE. Given in full, the CDR3 is CASSLGFISNEQFF.

Concerning this clone: Read data end 3 residues before the CDR3 end; the end is taken from the germline J gene. This rearrangement joins TRBV20-1 to TRBJ2-5; 8 bases agree with TRBD1. The CDR3 is 13 residues long. From germline, CDR1 is DFQATT and CDR2 SNEGSKA (reference sequence). V lost 6 bases and J lost 4; bases outside the gene matches: 7. The CDR3 reads CSALRQGTETQYF. Incomplete CDR3 DNA: TGCAGTGCGCTAAGACAGGGGACAGAGACC.

About this clone: The read comes to an end 3 residues before the CDR3 does, leaving the germline J gene to fill in the end. The V call is TRBV12-3 or TRBV12-4, the J call TRBJ2-6; weak D call: TRBD2 (5 bases). Trimming cost V 6 bases and J 9 bases, with 9 bases left between them. The CDR3 contains 12 residues. The CDR3: CASSLSGNVLTF. The sequenced CDR3 bases are TGTGCCAGCAGCCTAAGCGGCAACGTC.

Points on this clone: The CDR3 extends 3 residues past the end of the read, so its final part is completed from the germline J gene. Different DNA sequences within this sample yield the same CDR3. V gene TRBV18 combines with J gene TRBJ2-5, with 8 bases aligning to TRBD1. Trimming took 3 bases from V and 5 from J; bases not matched to a gene: 5. Germline V gene sequence: CDR1 KGHSH, CDR2 LQKENI. The CDR3 spans 14 residues. The sequenced part of the CDR3 DNA is TGTGCCAGCTCACCGGACAGGGCTCAGGAGACC. Translation gives CASSPDRAQET. The complete CDR3 protein is CASSPDRAQETQYF.

As to this clone: The read halts 3 residues ahead of the CDR3 end, with the missing end drawn from the germline J gene. This chain links TRBV6-1 with TRBJ1-6; D call uncertain. Per germline, CDR1 MNHNS and CDR2 SASEGT. The CDR3 length is 13 residues. V was shortened by 4 bases and J by 8 bases, with 9 bases between the two germline ends. The sequenced part of the CDR3 DNA is TGTGCCAGCAGTGTGGACTGGGATTCACCC. This encodes CASSVDWDSP. The whole CDR3 is CASSVDWDSPLHF.

Concerning this clone: The CDR3 end is not reached by the read, which stops 3 residues before it; the germline J gene fills it in. The rearrangement links TRBV5-4 to TRBJ2-7; D is perhaps TRBD1 (5 bases). Between the trimmed V and J ends, which lost 2 bases and 4 bases, there was a span of 7 bases. The CDR3 consists of 12 residues. CDR1 is SGHNT and CDR2 is YYREEE in the germline V gene (reference sequence). The chain's CDR3 is CASSFDRYEQYF. The sequenced part of the CDR3 DNA is TGTGCCAGCAGCTTCGACAGATACGAG.

Concerning this clone: The read stops 3 residues short of the end of the CDR3; the missing end is completed from the germline J gene. This sequence joins TRBV4-1 and TRBJ1-1; D gene ambiguous. CDR1 is MGHRA and CDR2 is YSYEKL in the germline V gene. Trimming cost V 1 base and J 1 base, with 10 bases left between them. The CDR3 consists of 15 residues. CDR3: CASSQVVTTNTEAFF. CDR3 DNA (partial): TGCGCCAGCAGCCAAGTCGTCACAACGAACACTGAA.

In regard to this clone: The read falls 3 residues short of the CDR3 end, and the missing part is taken from the germline J gene. This chain links TRBV7-9 with TRBJ2-3; tentative D call: TRBD2 (6 bases). CDR3 length: 15 residues. Germline lookup yields CDR1 SEHNR and CDR2 FQNEAQ (reference sequence). Trimming took off 5 bases at V and 3 bases at J, with 15 bases between the two ends. CDR3 sequence reads: CASSPRGLGTDTQYF. CDR3 bases read: TGTGCCAGCAGCCCTCGGGGGTTAGGGACAGATACG. The whole variable domain, filled in from reference TRBV7-9 and TRBJ2-3, reads DTGVSQNPRHKITKRGQNVTFRCDPISEHNRLYWYRQTLGQGPEFLTYFQNEAQLEKSRLLSDRFSAERPKGSFSTLEIQRTEQGDSAMYLCASSPRGLGTDTQYFGPGTRLTVL.

As to this clone: The CDR3 extends 3 residues past the end of the read, so its final part is completed from the germline J gene. This rearrangement joins TRBV11-2 to TRBJ2-5, with unresolved D. Germline CDR1 is SGHAT and CDR2 is FQNNGV. The CDR3 is 14 residues long. V shed 1 base and J shed 4 bases, with 10 bases lying between them. CDR3 protein: CASSLAQTPETQYF. The CDR3 bases that were read are TGTGCCAGCAGCTTAGCCCAGACTCCAGAGACC.

On this clone: The CDR3 goes on 3 residues after the read ends, and that part is filled in from the germline J gene. The chain couples TRBV27 to TRBJ1-2, with a tentative D call TRBD1 (5 bases). The CDR3 is 15 amino acids. Trimming left V 5 bases short and J 5 bases short, with 18 bases between. The germline V gene encodes CDR1 MNHEY and CDR2 SMNVEV (reference sequence). The CDR3 protein is CASSPELDDRYGYTF. CDR3 DNA (partial): TGTGCCAGCAGTCCTGAACTCGATGACAGATATGGC.

The CDR3 reads CASSVTGQSYNSPLHF. CDR3 DNA, as far as it was read: TGTGCCAGCAGCGTAACAGGGCAATCCTATAATTCACCC. The V call is TRBV9, the J call TRBJ1-6; TRBD1 might be the D (6 bases). Read data end 3 residues before the CDR3 end; the end is taken from the germline J gene. The CDR3 has 16 residues. Trimming shortened V by 1 base and J by 1 base, and 9 bases separated the two germline ends. Germline V gene lookup returns CDR1 SGDLS and CDR2 YYNGEE. The variable domain in full, completed from reference TRBV9 and TRBJ1-6, reads DSGVTQTPKHLITATGQRVTLRCSPRSGDLSVYWYQQSLDQGLQFLIQYYNGEERAKGNILERFSAQQFPDLHSELNLSSLELGDSALYFCASSVTGQSYNSPLHFGNGTRLTVT.

As to this clone: The read ends 3 residues early relative to the CDR3; the germline J gene fills the gap. The rearrangement uses TRBV11-2 and TRBJ2-7; 9 nucleotides match TRBD1. This CDR3 spans 15 amino acids. Germline values: CDR1 SGHAT, CDR2 FQNNGV. J lost 5 bases, V lost 0 bases, and 5 bases had no gene match. The part of the CDR3 DNA that was read is TGTGCCAGCAGCTTAGAAGCCGGGACAGGGAACGAG. Encoded protein: CASSLEAGTGNE. In full, the CDR3 is CASSLEAGTGNEQYF.

A word on this clone: The read terminates 3 residues ahead of where the CDR3 ends, so the germline J gene completes it. The chain recombines TRBV30 with TRBJ1-6, with TRBD1 identical over 8 bases. Trimming cost V 0 bases and J 5 bases; bases outside gene matches: 15. This CDR3 is 19 amino acids long. The V gene's germline CDR1 is GTSNPN and CDR2 SVGIG (reference sequence). CDR3 DNA, as far as it was read: TGTGCCTGGAGTGTTGGAGTATTGTATGGGACAGGCCATAATTCACCC. Encoded protein: CAWSVGVLYGTGHNSP. The whole CDR3 is CAWSVGVLYGTGHNSPLHF.

A remark on this clone: The CDR3 end lies 3 residues beyond the end of the read and is filled in from the germline J gene. The chain is built from TRBV2 and TRBJ1-2, with D possibly being TRBD1 (6 bases). Germline V CDR1 and CDR2: SNHLY, FYNNEI. The CDR3 spans 13 residues. Partial CDR3 DNA: TGTGCCAGCAACGAGGGGGGGGACGGTGTC. It specifies CASNEGGDGV. The whole CDR3 is CASNEGGDGVYTF. Variable domain in full (rest from reference TRBV2 and TRBJ1-2): EPEVTQTPSHQVTQMGQEVILRCVPISNHLYFYWYRQILGQKVEFLVSFYNNEISEKSEIFDDQFSVERPDGSNFTLKIRSTKLEDSAMYFCASNEGGDGVYTFGSGTRLTVV.

Regarding this clone: The CDR3 extends 3 residues past the end of the read, so its final part is completed from the germline J gene. The chain employs TRBV30 and TRBJ2-2, with 11 positions matching TRBD1. J gave up 4 bases and V 7 bases, and 5 bases lay outside the gene matches. The CDR3 runs to 14 residues. Germline V gives CDR1 GTSNPN, CDR2 SVGIG (reference sequence). The CDR3: CASSGTGGTGELFF. The CDR3 bases that were read are TGTGCCTCCTCCGGGACAGGGGGCACCGGGGAG. The complete variable domain, with remaining parts taken from reference TRBV30 and TRBJ2-2, reads SQTIHQWPATLVQPVGSPLSLECTVEGTSNPNLYWYRQAAGRGLQLLFYSVGIGQISSEVPQNLSASRPQDRQFILSSKKLLLSDSGFYLCASSGTGGTGELFFGEGSRLTVL.

CDR3 protein: CSAKRDRTSSTIYF. Partial CDR3 DNA: TGCAGTGCTAAGAGGGACAGGACTTCTTCCACC. The chain joins TRBV20-1 to TRBJ1-3, with 8 bases identical to TRBD1. The sequence runs out 3 residues before the end of the CDR3; the remainder is reconstructed from the germline J gene. The CDR3 is 14 residues long. The V gene end was trimmed by 4 bases and the J gene end by 9 bases; junction bases not matched to a gene: 11. Germline CDR1 reads DFQATT; CDR2 reads SNEGSKA (reference sequence).